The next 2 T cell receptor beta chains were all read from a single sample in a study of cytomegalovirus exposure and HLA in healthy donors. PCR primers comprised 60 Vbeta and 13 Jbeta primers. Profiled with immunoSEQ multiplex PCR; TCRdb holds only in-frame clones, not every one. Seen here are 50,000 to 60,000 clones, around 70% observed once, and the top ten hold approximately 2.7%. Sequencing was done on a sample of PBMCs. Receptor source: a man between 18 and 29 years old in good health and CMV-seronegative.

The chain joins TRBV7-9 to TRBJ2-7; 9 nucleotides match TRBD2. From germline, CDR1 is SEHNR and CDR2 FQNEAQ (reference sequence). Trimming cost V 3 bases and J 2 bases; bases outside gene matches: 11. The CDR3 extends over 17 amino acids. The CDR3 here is CASSFGLALSPAYEQYF. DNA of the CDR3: TGTGCCAGCAGCTTTGGACTAGCGCTTTCCCCAGCCTACGAGCAGTACTTC.

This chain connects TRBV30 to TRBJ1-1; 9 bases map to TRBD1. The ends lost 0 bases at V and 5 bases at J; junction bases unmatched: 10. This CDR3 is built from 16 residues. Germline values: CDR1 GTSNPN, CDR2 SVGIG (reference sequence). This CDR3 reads CAWSVHTGGLATEAFF. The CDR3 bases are TGTGCCTGGAGTGTACATACAGGGGGCTTGGCTACTGAAGCTTTCTTT.